These 27 T cell receptor beta chains were all obtained from the same sample, sequenced in a study of T cells in Graves' hyperthyroidism and ophthalmopathy. Amplified TCR beta CDR3 regions came from RNA transcripts. First-round RT-PCR of the TCR CDR3 relied on the HTBI primer set. MiXCR, run by TCRdb on the multiplex PCR reads, gives a single entry per CDR3 protein. Of about 720,000 distinct CDR3 sequences in the sample, 15% to 20% were seen once. Material for sequencing was blood. The source is a man aged 18 to 35 with Graves' hyperthyroidism.

The chain uses TRBV19 and TRBJ1-5, with TRBD1 matching 7 bases. Germline V CDR1 and CDR2: LNHDA, SQIVND (reference sequence). This CDR3 spans 16 amino acids. V dropped 6 bases and J dropped 2; count of bases not matched to a gene: 10. CDR3 residues: CASRPRGGGGNQPQHF. The DNA of the CDR3 is TGTGCCAGTAGACCCAGGGGGGGGGGCGGCAATCAGCCCCAGCATTTT.

This clonotype was counted between two and nine times. J is TRBJ1-1 and V is TRBV5-6; D not resolved. V lost 4 bases, J lost 4 bases, and 11 bases lay in between. Germline CDR1 and CDR2: SGHDT and YYEEEE. The CDR3 length is 13 residues. This CDR3 is CASSPIESTEAFF. CDR3 coding DNA: TGTGCCAGCAGCCCGATAGAGAGCACTGAAGCTTTCTTT.

This clonotype was counted many times. Here the CDR3 reads CSARTGEKLFF. CDR3 in DNA: TGCAGTGCTAGAACAGGGGAAAAACTGTTTTTT. V gene TRBV20-1 combines with J gene TRBJ1-4; D might be TRBD1 (6 bases). This CDR3 region has 11 residues. The germline V and J ends were trimmed by 2 bases and 8 bases, with 6 bases remaining between them. Germline V gene sequence: CDR1 DFQATT, CDR2 SNEGSKA (reference sequence).

This clonotype came up many times. The gene calls are TRBV20-1 and TRBJ2-3, with D hard to call. Germline V gene data show CDR1 as DFQATT and CDR2 as SNEGSKA (reference sequence). The V end lost 3 bases, the J end lost 0 bases, and 13 bases lay between the germline ends. The CDR3 has 15 residues. The CDR3 nucleotides are TGCAGTGCTAGTCGTCGCGGCTATAGCACAGATACGCAGTATTTT. It specifies CSASRRGYSTDTQYF.

This chain uses TRBV30 with TRBJ2-7; D not certain. Trimming took off 5 bases at V and 2 bases at J, with 13 bases between the two ends. CDR3 length: 13 residues. Germline values: CDR1 GTSNPN, CDR2 SVGIG (reference sequence). This CDR3 reads CAWGKRYTYEQYF. CDR3 DNA: TGTGCCTGGGGGAAACGATATACCTACGAGCAGTACTTC.

This clonotype was recorded a few times. The genes are TRBV7-2 and TRBJ2-5, with 8 bases aligning to TRBD1. With V trimmed by 1 base and J by 5 bases, 6 bases remained unmatched. The CDR3 is 15 residues long. Germline lookup yields CDR1 SGHTA and CDR2 FQGNSA. CDR3 amino acids: CASSLVINRGETQYF. The CDR3 nucleotides are TGTGCCAGCAGCTTAGTGATCAACAGGGGGGAGACCCAGTACTTC. The whole variable domain, filled in from reference TRBV7-2 and TRBJ2-5, reads GAGVSQSPSNKVTEKGKDVELRCDPISGHTALYWYRQSLGQGLEFLIYFQGNSAPDKSGLPSDRFSAERTGGSVSTLTIQRTQQEDSAVYLCASSLVINRGETQYFGPGTRLLVL.

This clonotype was seen at least ten times. The chain has TRBV11-3 and TRBJ1-2; unclear D gene. There are 13 residues in the CDR3. Germline assignment: CDR1 SGHNT and CDR2 YENEEA. V gave up 0 bases and J gave up 8 bases, with 10 bases separating them. The CDR3 is CASSLEWEYGYTF. As DNA, the CDR3 is TGTGCCAGCAGCTTAGAATGGGAATACGGCTACACCTTC.

This clonotype was seen only a few times. This sequence joins TRBV11-2 and TRBJ2-1; TRBD2 aligns across 8 bases. The V and J ends lost 5 bases and 6 bases, in that order; junction bases with no gene match: 15. The CDR3 is 17 residues long. CDR1 is SGHAT, CDR2 FQNNGV, per germline. CDR3 bases: TGTGCCAGCAGCGCGGCCGGGGGGGGGCCGAGGGGCAATGAGCAGTTCTTC. Translation: CASSAAGGGPRGNEQFF.

The chain combines TRBV9 with TRBJ2-1, with D possibly being TRBD1 (5 bases). The germline gives CDR1 SGDLS, CDR2 YYNGEE. V was cut by 2 bases and J by 8 bases, with 11 bases left in between. CDR3 length equals 13 residues. The CDR3 DNA is TGTGCCAGCAGCGTTAGGCAGGGCGATGAGCAGTTCTTC. Residues: CASSVRQGDEQFF.

In its sample, this clonotype was seen many times. The chain couples TRBV12-3 or TRBV12-4 to TRBJ1-1; maybe TRBD1 (5 bases). V gave up 4 bases and J gave up 1 base, with 13 bases separating them. CDR3 length equals 15 residues. The CDR3 sequence is CASSSPGLKNTEAFF. In nucleotides, the CDR3 is TGTGCCAGCAGTTCCCCGGGACTTAAGAACACTGAAGCTTTCTTT.

This chain joins TRBV6-1 and TRBJ2-3, with unresolved D. V lost 6 bases, J lost 2 bases, and 18 bases lay in between. This CDR3 spans 16 amino acids. Per the germline V gene, CDR1 is MNHNS and CDR2 is SASEGT. This chain's CDR3 is CASSSDFPVFTDTQYF. CDR3 nucleotide sequence: TGTGCCAGCAGCTCCGATTTCCCCGTGTTCACAGATACGCAGTATTTT.

This clonotype was recorded many times. The chain is built from TRBV30 and TRBJ2-1; 7 nucleotides line up with TRBD2. The CDR3 extends over 15 amino acids. The trim removed 0 bases at V and 2 bases at J, leaving 4 bases unmatched. The V gene's germline CDR1 is GTSNPN and CDR2 SVGIG (reference sequence). In DNA form, the CDR3 reads TGTGCCTGGAGTGTTCGGGGACTAACCTACAATGAGCAGTTCTTC. It codes for CAWSVRGLTYNEQFF.

The chain has TRBV28 and TRBJ2-2; the match to TRBD2 covers 8 bases. Per germline, CDR1 MDHEN and CDR2 SYDVKM. This CDR3 spans 16 amino acids. J lost 3 bases, V lost 7 bases, and 10 bases had no gene match. CDR3 loop: CASKTERERYTGELFF. CDR3 in DNA: TGTGCCAGCAAAACGGAGCGGGAGCGGTACACCGGGGAGCTGTTTTTT.

This clonotype appeared a few times. The CDR3 here is CASSPPRIPYEQYF. Here the CDR3 DNA reads TGTGCCAGCTCACCACCCAGGATACCCTACGAGCAGTACTTC. V usage is TRBV18 and J usage is TRBJ2-7; D is undetermined. CDR1 is KGHSH and CDR2 is LQKENI in the germline V gene. The V gene lost 0 bases and the J gene lost 2 bases, with 8 bases spanning the gap. The CDR3 covers 14 residues.

This clonotype was seen only a few times. V usage is TRBV5-5 and J usage is TRBJ2-7, with D possibly being TRBD1 or TRBD2 (5 bases each). Trimming stripped 2 bases from V and 4 bases from J, with 16 bases between. Germline V gene sequence: CDR1 SGHKS, CDR2 YYEKEE (reference sequence). This CDR3 has 15 amino acids. DNA for the CDR3: TGTGCCAGCAGCTTCGGGGCAGGCAGTGGGTACGAGCAGTACTTC. Its translation: CASSFGAGSGYEQYF. Combining the CDR3 with reference TRBV5-5 and TRBJ2-7 gives the whole variable domain DAGVTQSPTHLIKTRGQQVTLRCSPISGHKSVSWYQQVLGQGPQFIFQYYEKEERGRGNFPDRFSARQFPNYSSELNVNALLLGDSALYLCASSFGAGSGYEQYFGPGTRLTVT.

This clonotype appeared a few times. The chain combines TRBV30 with TRBJ2-7; D remains unclear. From germline, CDR1 is GTSNPN and CDR2 SVGIG (reference sequence). The CDR3 is 13 residues long. Trimming removed 5 bases from V and 1 base from J, with 12 bases in between. CDR3 region: CAWGKDRSYEQYF. DNA of the CDR3: TGTGCCTGGGGGAAGGACCGATCCTACGAGCAGTACTTC.

The chain carries TRBV11-2 and TRBJ2-1, with TRBD2 identical over 7 bases. The ends lost 1 base at V and 3 bases at J; junction bases unmatched: 9. The germline V gene encodes CDR1 SGHAT and CDR2 FQNNGV. The CDR3 contains 17 residues. The CDR3 spells CASSLGSAGAYYNEQFF. The CDR3 region has the DNA TGTGCCAGCAGCTTAGGATCGGCGGGAGCCTACTACAATGAGCAGTTCTTC.

The chain employs TRBV11-2 and TRBJ2-1, with a possible D match to TRBD2 (6 bases). The germline V gene has CDR1 SGHAT and CDR2 FQNNGV. V shed 0 bases and J shed 6 bases, with 12 bases lying between them. The CDR3 runs 15 residues. This CDR3 is CASSLERDLINEQFF. The CDR3 DNA follows: TGTGCCAGCAGCTTAGAGAGGGACTTGATCAATGAGCAGTTCTTC.

This clonotype has a count of ten or more. Being one base from a much bigger clone, this may be a read error. The chain joins TRBV2 to TRBJ2-3; D call uncertain. This CDR3 region has 11 residues. Per the germline V gene, CDR1 is SNHLY and CDR2 is FYNNEI. Trimming left V 5 bases short and J 5 bases short, with 5 bases between. The CDR3 is CASSRKDTQYF. The CDR3 DNA follows: TGTGCCAGCAGTCGGAAAGATACGCAGTATTTT.

In its sample, this clonotype was seen a few times. This chain joins TRBV28 and TRBJ2-7; D is unclear. Germline CDR1 is MDHEN and CDR2 is SYDVKM. This CDR3 spans 11 amino acids. V was cut by 4 bases and J by 7 bases, with 8 bases left in between. CDR3 loop: CASSSLQEQYF. CDR3 DNA sequence: TGTGCCAGCAGTTCCCTGCAAGAGCAGTACTTC.

This clonotype was recorded many times. The J gene is TRBJ2-1, the V gene TRBV28; 8 positions match TRBD2. The length of the CDR3 is 14 residues. Germline CDR1 reads MDHEN; CDR2 reads SYDVKM. V lost 7 bases to trimming and J lost 7 bases; unmatched junction nucleotides: 9. This CDR3 reads CASTRGGGQNEQFF. In DNA form, the CDR3 reads TGTGCCAGCACCCGGGGGGGCGGGCAGAATGAGCAGTTCTTC.

This clonotype appeared a single time. The gene calls are TRBV4-1 and TRBJ2-2; no firm D call. This CDR3 region has 17 residues. The V gene lost 0 bases and the J gene lost 1 base, with 12 bases spanning the gap. Per the germline V gene, CDR1 is MGHRA and CDR2 is YSYEKL. For the CDR3, the DNA is TGCGCCAGCAGCCAAGAAGGGATGGCAGGGAACACCGGGGAGCTGTTTTTT. It encodes CASSQEGMAGNTGELFF.

CDR3 coding DNA: TGTGCCAGCAGCCAAGATGTCGGTAGTAGCGGCTACAATGAGCAGTTCTTC. Protein product: CASSQDVGSSGYNEQFF. V and J are TRBV4-2 and TRBJ2-1, with D perhaps TRBD2 (6 bases). The CDR3 sequence is 17 residues long. V lost 0 bases and J lost 3, with 15 bases in between. The germline V gene has CDR1 LGHNA and CDR2 YNFKEQ.

This clonotype was recorded many times. V is TRBV12-3 or TRBV12-4 and J is TRBJ1-2, with a possible D match to TRBD1 (6 bases). This CDR3 spans 14 amino acids. Trimming left V 6 bases short and J 2 bases short, with 13 bases between. CDR3 coding DNA: TGTGCCAGCAGCCGCAGGGGTGAGAACTATGGCTACACCTTC. This sequence encodes CASSRRGENYGYTF.

The chain carries TRBV5-4 and TRBJ2-6; the D is unclear. CDR3 length: 16 residues. The germline CDR1 and CDR2 sequences are SGHNT and YYREEE (reference sequence). Trimming shortened V by 1 base and J by 4 bases, and 12 bases separated the two germline ends. Written as DNA, the CDR3 is TGTGCCAGCAGCTTGTTAGTCAGTACAGGGGCCAACGTCCTGACTTTC. Protein product: CASSLLVSTGANVLTF.

This clonotype was found once. The J gene is TRBJ1-1, the V gene TRBV12-3 or TRBV12-4; D may be TRBD1 (5 bases). This CDR3 comprises 13 residues. Trimming took 6 bases from V and 6 from J, leaving 14 bases between them. This chain's CDR3 is CASSQDGDAEAFF. In DNA form, the CDR3 reads TGTGCCAGCAGCCAAGACGGGGACGCTGAAGCTTTCTTT.

This clonotype was seen at least ten times. V usage is TRBV7-2 and J usage is TRBJ2-1; D is perhaps TRBD2 (5 bases). The CDR3 has 13 residues. Germline loops: CDR1 SGHTA, CDR2 FQGNSA. Trimming removed 0 bases at V and 10 bases at J, with 10 bases between. This CDR3 reads CASSLARTEEQFF. The CDR3 DNA is TGTGCCAGCAGCTTAGCCCGGACTGAAGAGCAGTTCTTC.